This TCR beta chain was sequenced in a study of TIL therapy for anti-PD-1-resistant metastatic lung cancer. Study summary: Median patient age was about 55, ranging about 35-80 years. Half of patients were current or former smokers. Regarding the study as a whole: The baseline peripheral repertoire was partially replaced by infused TIL clonotypes that later decayed.

The CDR3 sequence is 15 residues long. Trimming removed 5 bases at V and 2 bases at J, with 13 bases between. Germline V gene lookup returns CDR1 SGHTA and CDR2 FQGNSA. Stated time point: pre-treatment sample, taken before nivolumab and TIL therapy. About this clone: No antigen is known for it.

The immunoSEQ assay was v3. Libraries were sequenced to around 2 million read pairs (survey) or roughly 4.5-6 million (deep). Clones were read by immunoSEQ multiplex PCR, and TCRdb kept only the in-frame ones, dropping some. The table shows under 15,000 clones, with 70% to 80% occurring only once. Sample: blood, taken at baseline. This clonotype was obtained from a person between 25 and 80 years old with non-small cell lung cancer. V and J are TRBV7-2 and TRBJ2-1, with D uncertain. The CDR3 reads CASSPRGGAYNEQFF. The CDR3 DNA reads TGTGCCAGCAGCCCTCGTGGCGGAGCCTACAATGAGCAGTTCTTC.